These T cell receptor beta chains were read from a single sample in a study of graft-versus-host responses after intestinal transplantation. TCRdb's table, derived via immunoSEQ multiplex PCR, lists solely in-frame clones and lacks some. Seen here are roughly 21,000 clones, 40% to 50% observed once, and the top ten hold roughly 1.7%. The material sequenced was alloreactive CD8+ T cells from a mixed lymphocyte reaction culture, taken before intestinal transplant. The receptors originated from a human patient who received an intestinal transplant. CDR3s include the opening cysteine and the closing phenylalanine or tryptophan. Fields, in order: V gene, D gene, J gene, clone size, CDR3 DNA, CDR3 protein. A D gene is named only where the DNA matches it firmly. For some rows the clone size is stated as once, few or many, or as a class when expanded; others skip it.

v_gene: TRBV15; d_gene: TRBD1; j_gene: TRBJ1-5; abundance: few; CDR3nt: TGTGCCACCAGCAGAGACCGCAGAGCTCCAGGGGGTCGTAGCAATCAGCCCCAGCATTTT; CDR3aa: CATSRDRRAPGGRSNQPQHF
v_gene: TRBV7-9; d_gene: .; j_gene: TRBJ1-5; abundance: few; CDR3nt: TGTGCCAGCAGCTTAGATTGGCAGCCCCAGCATTTT; CDR3aa: CASSLDWQPQHF
v_gene: TRBV5-8; d_gene: TRBD1; j_gene: TRBJ1-5; abundance: medium-sized; CDR3nt: TGTGCCAGCAGCTGGGGGACAGGGGCACGTCAGCCCCAGCATTTT; CDR3aa: CASSWGTGARQPQHF
v_gene: TRBV14; d_gene: .; j_gene: TRBJ2-1; abundance: .; CDR3nt: TGTGCCAGCAGCCAAGATCTAAACAATGAGCAGTTCTTC; CDR3aa: CASSQDLNNEQFF
v_gene: TRBV11-2; d_gene: TRBD1; j_gene: TRBJ1-1; abundance: .; CDR3nt: TGTGCCAGCAGCTTTACCGACAGGGGTGCTGAAGCTTTCTTT; CDR3aa: CASSFTDRGAEAFF
v_gene: TRBV29-1; d_gene: TRBD1; j_gene: TRBJ1-2; abundance: .; CDR3nt: TGCAGCGCCTTGACAGGGGGAGTCTATGGCTACACCTTC; CDR3aa: CSALTGGVYGYTF
v_gene: TRBV5-4; d_gene: .; j_gene: TRBJ2-2; abundance: .; CDR3nt: TGTGCCAGCAGCTTCAGCGAAGGCCGAACCGGGGAGCTGTTTTTT; CDR3aa: CASSFSEGRTGELFF
v_gene: TRBV6-5; d_gene: .; j_gene: TRBJ1-5; abundance: .; CDR3nt: TGTGCCAGCAGCCGTAACAGAAATCAGCCCCAGCATTTT; CDR3aa: CASSRNRNQPQHF
v_gene: TRBV18; d_gene: .; j_gene: TRBJ2-7; abundance: .; CDR3nt: TGTGCCAGCTCACCCACCCCGTCCTACGAGCAGTACTTC; CDR3aa: CASSPTPSYEQYF
v_gene: TRBV6-5; d_gene: .; j_gene: TRBJ1-1; abundance: .; CDR3nt: TGTGCCAGCAGTACAGGGCAGGGAATAGCTTTCTTT; CDR3aa: CASSTGQGIAFF
v_gene: TRBV4-1; d_gene: .; j_gene: TRBJ2-1; abundance: .; CDR3nt: TGCGCCAGCAGCCACGGAACTCCCGGGGGTTACAATGAGCAGTTCTTC; CDR3aa: CASSHGTPGGYNEQFF
v_gene: TRBV9; d_gene: .; j_gene: TRBJ2-7; abundance: .; CDR3nt: TGTGCCAGCAGCAACCCCCCGGTAGGACACCACTCTTTGGGGCAGTACTTC; CDR3aa: CASSNPPVGHHSLGQYF
v_gene: TRBV19; d_gene: TRBD1; j_gene: TRBJ1-2; abundance: few; CDR3nt: TGTGCCAGCGTTGGGACAGTCTATGGCTACACCTTC; CDR3aa: CASVGTVYGYTF
v_gene: TRBV18; d_gene: .; j_gene: TRBJ2-5; abundance: .; CDR3nt: TGTGCCAGCTCACCAGGGGGCGAGAAGACCCAGTACTTC; CDR3aa: CASSPGGEKTQYF
v_gene: TRBV10-3; d_gene: .; j_gene: TRBJ2-1; abundance: medium-sized; CDR3nt: TGTGCCATCAGTGAGAACCCTCGGAGCTCCTACAATGAGCAGTTCTTC; CDR3aa: CAISENPRSSYNEQFF
v_gene: TRBV6-5; d_gene: TRBD2; j_gene: TRBJ2-1; abundance: .; CDR3nt: TGTGCCAGCAGGTTATCGGGGGGTTATGAGCAGTTCTTC; CDR3aa: CASRLSGGYEQFF
v_gene: TRBV6-5; d_gene: TRBD1; j_gene: TRBJ2-7; abundance: .; CDR3nt: TGTGCCAGCAGTTACTCCGGGACAGGTCTTGGGGAGCAGTACTTC; CDR3aa: CASSYSGTGLGEQYF
v_gene: TRBV6-5; d_gene: .; j_gene: TRBJ1-1; abundance: few; CDR3nt: TGTGCCAGCAGTTACCAGGGGAACATGAACACTGAAGCTTTCTTT; CDR3aa: CASSYQGNMNTEAFF
v_gene: TRBV7-9; d_gene: TRBD2; j_gene: TRBJ2-7; abundance: .; CDR3nt: TGTGCCAGCAGCTTAGGGACTAGGATTTCCGAGCAGTACTTC; CDR3aa: CASSLGTRISEQYF
v_gene: TRBV11-3; d_gene: .; j_gene: TRBJ1-2; abundance: few; CDR3nt: TGTGCCAGCAGCCCCCTAATCTATGGCTACACCTTC; CDR3aa: CASSPLIYGYTF
v_gene: TRBV5-5; d_gene: .; j_gene: TRBJ1-2; abundance: .; CDR3nt: TGTGCCAGCAGCTTGATGGCAGCATCTTATGGCTACACCTTC; CDR3aa: CASSLMAASYGYTF
v_gene: TRBV6-9; d_gene: .; j_gene: TRBJ2-1; abundance: few; CDR3nt: TGTGCCAGCAGTAGTGGAGGGAGACGGCAGCAGTTCTTC; CDR3aa: CASSSGGRRQQFF
v_gene: TRBV6-5; d_gene: .; j_gene: TRBJ1-2; abundance: few; CDR3nt: TGTGCCAGCAGGGCGTCGTCCCGCTATGGCTACACCTTC; CDR3aa: CASRASSRYGYTF
v_gene: TRBV2; d_gene: .; j_gene: TRBJ2-1; abundance: few; CDR3nt: TGTGCCAGCAGTGGCCCTCGCAGCAGCTACTACAATGAGCAGTTCTTC; CDR3aa: CASSGPRSSYYNEQFF
v_gene: TRBV13; d_gene: TRBD2; j_gene: TRBJ2-7; abundance: .; CDR3nt: TGTGCCAGCAGCGGGGGGACTAGCGGGAAATACGAGCAGTACTTC; CDR3aa: CASSGGTSGKYEQYF
v_gene: TRBV28; d_gene: .; j_gene: TRBJ1-2; abundance: .; CDR3nt: TGTGCCAGCAGAGGAGCAGGGGACTATGGCTACACCTTC; CDR3aa: CASRGAGDYGYTF
v_gene: TRBV6-1; d_gene: TRBD1; j_gene: TRBJ2-7; abundance: .; CDR3nt: TGTGCCAGCAGCTTCCTCGACAGGGGGCTTTACGAGCAGTACTTC; CDR3aa: CASSFLDRGLYEQYF
v_gene: TRBV9; d_gene: .; j_gene: TRBJ1-4; abundance: .; CDR3nt: TGTGCCAGCAGCGTAGTGGGAAGTCCTAATGAAAAACTGTTTTTT; CDR3aa: CASSVVGSPNEKLFF
v_gene: TRBV5-4; d_gene: .; j_gene: TRBJ2-7; abundance: .; CDR3nt: TGTGCCAGCAGCCAAGGACTCGCGGGACAAGGCGAGCAGTACTTC; CDR3aa: CASSQGLAGQGEQYF
v_gene: TRBV11-2; d_gene: TRBD1; j_gene: TRBJ2-7; abundance: .; CDR3nt: TGTGCCAGCAGTTTGGGGGACAGGGCGGGCTACGAGCAGTACTTC; CDR3aa: CASSLGDRAGYEQYF
v_gene: TRBV4-1; d_gene: .; j_gene: TRBJ1-2; abundance: .; CDR3nt: TGCGCCAGCAGCCCAACCGGGCATCGGGACTTCTCCTATGGCTACACCTTC; CDR3aa: CASSPTGHRDFSYGYTF
v_gene: TRBV6-5; d_gene: .; j_gene: TRBJ1-1; abundance: few; CDR3nt: TGTGCCAGCAGTTCCCTACTGAACACTGAAGCTTTCTTT; CDR3aa: CASSSLLNTEAFF
v_gene: TRBV5-1; d_gene: .; j_gene: TRBJ2-5; abundance: .; CDR3nt: TGCGCCAGCAGCTTGGCGGGGCTGAACCAAGAGACCCAGTACTTC; CDR3aa: CASSLAGLNQETQYF
v_gene: TRBV7-7; d_gene: TRBD2; j_gene: TRBJ2-5; abundance: .; CDR3nt: TGTGCTAGCAGCTTAGTCCCAGCGGGAGGGAGGGAGACCCAGTACTTC; CDR3aa: CASSLVPAGGRETQYF
v_gene: TRBV29-1; d_gene: .; j_gene: TRBJ2-4; abundance: .; CDR3nt: TGCAGCGTAGTCAGGGTGAACATTCAGTACTTC; CDR3aa: CSVVRVNIQYF